The source of this T cell receptor beta chain is a study of blood T cell repertoires in COVID-19. Whole-study context: T cells, B-cell-depleted T cells, or PBMCs supplied cDNA or gDNA.

The study recruited people aged about 18 to 95 years across some 23 US areas. Original methodology: Amplified reference gene primers provided the basis for estimating nucleated cell counts. Some clones are missing from TCRdb's copy, which holds only in-frame ones; the method was immunoSEQ multiplex PCR. The DNA gave D and trimming, while V, J and clone size come from that table. This sample has almost 85,000 clones, with about 89% found just once. Sequencing was performed on PBMCs or T cells enriched from blood (not recorded which). This receptor was obtained from a woman aged 50 to 65 with acute COVID-19.

CDR3 protein: CASSFWELETQYF. The CDR3, as DNA: TGTGCCAGCAGCTTCTGGGAGTTGGAGACCCAGTACTTC. The genes are TRBV7-8 and TRBJ2-5; D is perhaps TRBD2 (5 bases). This CDR3 contains 13 residues. Germline CDR1 reads SGHVS; CDR2 reads FQNEAQ. V lost 3 bases and J 5 bases, leaving 10 bases between the germline ends.